This T cell receptor (beta chain) was documented in a study of blood T cells in healthy people across ages. In the study overall: About one barcoded beta molecule per two T cells came from capture by template switching.

The amount of total RNA extracted per sample was at least 5.5 micrograms. Study-wide results and caveats: Donors of long life had a larger count of naive CD4+ cells and greater diversity than aged donors.

Using a J-beta primer mix together with a sample-barcoded 5' primer, a second PCR was run for about 6 to 12 cycles. TCRdb re-derived calls from the 5' RACE reads in MiXCR, one entry per CDR3 protein. This sample has some 1.5 million distinct CDR3 sequences, with 28% found just once. Germline assignment: CDR1 SGHTA and CDR2 FQGTGA. This CDR3 contains 18 residues. V was clipped by 5 bases and J by 2 bases, with 23 bases between them. Concerning this clonotype: Its specificity is not known.

V and J are TRBV7-3 and TRBJ2-3; tentatively, D is TRBD2 (6 bases). This sequence originates from a woman in her twenties or thirties in good health. Specimen: blood. CDR3 in amino acids: CASSQRGGNGGDTDTQYF. CDR3 DNA sequence: TGTGCCAGCAGCCAAAGAGGAGGGAATGGCGGGGACACAGATACGCAGTATTTT.